The rows below give T cell receptor beta chains drawn from one sample of a study of cytomegalovirus exposure and HLA in healthy donors. Clones were sequenced by immunoSEQ multiplex PCR, and TCRdb holds only the in-frame ones, with some missing. The profile shows over 150,000 clones, approximately 62% of them singletons. The material sequenced was PBMCs. The source of these receptors is a man between 45 and 60 years old in good health and CMV-seronegative. Both conserved end residues are part of each CDR3. A D gene is named only where the DNA matches it firmly. The listing skips clone size in some rows; elsewhere it reads once, few, many or a size class.

clone_size j_call v_call d_call cdr3_nt cdr3_aa
NA TRBJ2-5 TRBV5-6 NA TGTGCCAGCAGCTTGTATGTCAGGGCCCAGTACTTC CASSLYVRAQYF
NA TRBJ2-2 TRBV2 NA TGTGCCAGCAGGCTCCGGGTCAGGGCTGACACCGGGGAGCTGTTTTTT CASRLRVRADTGELFF
NA TRBJ2-5 TRBV7-2 NA TGTGCCAGCAGCCCGCAGCAAGAGACCCAGTACTTC CASSPQQETQYF
NA TRBJ1-5 TRBV4-1 TRBD1 TGCGCCAGCAGCCAAGAGCGTATATCACAGGGGCCTAATCAGCCCCAGCATTTT CASSQERISQGPNQPQHF
NA TRBJ1-5 TRBV5-1 TRBD1 TGCGCCAGCAGCTCCGGACAGGGTGGCCAGCCCCAGCATTTT CASSSGQGGQPQHF
few TRBJ2-5 TRBV28 TRBD1 TGTGCCAGCAGTTTATCCCTCCGGGACAGGGAAGAGACCCAGTACTTC CASSLSLRDREETQYF
once TRBJ1-3 TRBV6-4 NA TGTGCCAGCAGTCCTAGGGGCCCGTCAAACACCATATATTTT CASSPRGPSNTIYF
NA TRBJ2-3 TRBV7-7 TRBD2 TGTGCCAGCAGTTTGGGGCTTACACGGGGGGAAGGGGATACGCAGTATTTT CASSLGLTRGEGDTQYF
NA TRBJ2-7 TRBV5-1 NA TGCGCCAGCAGCCGAGGGTCGACCCCCTACGAGCAGTACTTC CASSRGSTPYEQYF
NA TRBJ1-5 TRBV19 NA TGTGCCAGTAGTACCCTAGGACTGTACAATCAGCCCCAGCATTTT CASSTLGLYNQPQHF
NA TRBJ1-5 TRBV6-5 NA TGTGCCAGCAGCCCTTGGACAGAGAGGCAGCCCCAGCATTTT CASSPWTERQPQHF
NA TRBJ2-3 TRBV6-5 NA TGTGCCAGCAGCCCACAAGGGACTCGCACAGATACGCAGTATTTT CASSPQGTRTDTQYF
NA TRBJ1-1 TRBV7-2 NA TGTGCCAGCAGGACCCAAATGCAGGGGTCCACATCTGAAGCTTTCTTT CASRTQMQGSTSEAFF
NA TRBJ2-5 TRBV10-3 NA TGTGCCGCCGGTTGGGGCTCAGAGACCCAGTACTTC CAAGWGSETQYF
NA TRBJ1-1 TRBV5-4 NA TGTGCCAGCAGCTTTAGGGGCCTCTACACTGAAGCTTTCTTT CASSFRGLYTEAFF
NA TRBJ1-3 TRBV5-1 TRBD1 TGCGCCAGCAGCTTGGCCGACAGGGCCTCTGGAAACACCATATATTTT CASSLADRASGNTIYF
NA TRBJ1-2 TRBV19 NA TGTGCCAGTAGTATACGGGAAAGGAGAAACTATGGCTACACCTTC CASSIRERRNYGYTF
few TRBJ2-5 TRBV6-5 TRBD2 TGTGCCAGCAGTTACAAGGGGAGGGCGGAGACCCAGTACTTC CASSYKGRAETQYF
once TRBJ1-1 TRBV4-1 TRBD1 TGCGCCAGCAGCCAAGGGGACAGGAGTCACACTGAAGCTTTCTTT CASSQGDRSHTEAFF
few TRBJ2-6 TRBV10-3 TRBD1 TGTGCCATCAGTACGCCGACAGGGGCTACCTCTGGGGCCAACGTCCTGACTTTC CAISTPTGATSGANVLTF
NA TRBJ2-5 TRBV6-1 NA TGTGCCAGCAGTGAAGGCGGAGGTCAAGAGACCCAGTACTTC CASSEGGGQETQYF
NA TRBJ2-1 TRBV7-2 TRBD2 TGTGCCAGCAGCTTAGTGGGGGGGGGTGAGCAGTTCTTC CASSLVGGGEQFF
once TRBJ2-2 TRBV5-1 TRBD2 TGCGCCAGCAGATTTCCGAGGGCGGGGGGGCCAGCCGGGGAGCTGTTTTTT CASRFPRAGGPAGELFF
few TRBJ2-2 TRBV9 TRBD2 TGTGCCAGCAGCGTAAGACTAGCGGGGGGAGCCGGGGAGCTGTTTTTT CASSVRLAGGAGELFF
once TRBJ2-7 TRBV15 TRBD1 TGTGCCACCAGCAGCCTCGACAGGGCCAGAACCTACGAGCAGTACTTC CATSSLDRARTYEQYF
NA TRBJ1-4 TRBV27 NA TGTGCCAGCAGTCAACTCGCAACTAATGAAAAACTGTTTTTT CASSQLATNEKLFF
NA TRBJ2-5 TRBV15 TRBD1 TGTGCCACCAGCAGAGATGGGACAGACCAAGAGACCCAGTACTTC CATSRDGTDQETQYF
once TRBJ2-1 TRBV19 TRBD2 TGTGCCAGTAGTATAGGGCTAGCGGGGGCCTACAATGAGCAGTTCTTC CASSIGLAGAYNEQFF
NA TRBJ1-5 TRBV28 NA TGTGCCAGCAGTCTGGCAGGGTTATATAGCAATCAGCCCCAGCATTTT CASSLAGLYSNQPQHF
once TRBJ1-3 TRBV23-1 NA TGCGCCAGCAGTCAATCGGGAGGGTCTACTCTGTTAGGGACCATATATTTT CASSQSGGSTLLGTIYF
NA TRBJ1-5 TRBV30 TRBD1 TGTGCCTGTTTAGGGACAGATAGCAATCAGCCCCAGCATTTT CACLGTDSNQPQHF
NA TRBJ1-6 TRBV5-1 NA TGCGCCAGCAGCTTGGGACAGGAATCTTATTCACCCCTCCACTTT CASSLGQESYSPLHF
NA TRBJ1-6 TRBV9 TRBD1 TGTGCCAGCAGCACCGGGGAGACAGGGGTCTCACCCCTCCACTTT CASSTGETGVSPLHF
NA TRBJ2-1 TRBV7-2 NA TGTGCCAGCAGCTTAGGAACAATCTCCAGTGAGCAGTTCTTC CASSLGTISSEQFF
NA TRBJ1-5 TRBV6-6 TRBD1 TGTGCCAGCAGCCAAGACAGGGCGGGGTGGGAGCCCCAGCATTTT CASSQDRAGWEPQHF
NA TRBJ1-4 TRBV5-1 TRBD1 TGCGCCAGCAGGAAAGGGACAGGGGAAAAACTGTTTTTT CASRKGTGEKLFF
few TRBJ2-7 TRBV5-1 NA TGCGCCAGCAGCCCCACAGGTCAGTACGAGCAGTACTTC CASSPTGQYEQYF
NA TRBJ2-3 TRBV5-1 NA TGCGCCAGCAGCTACGGGGATGTAACAGATACGCAGTATTTT CASSYGDVTDTQYF
NA TRBJ2-5 TRBV4-2 NA TGTGCCAGCAGCCAAGGAGGAGGGGTTCGTGAGACCCAGTACTTC CASSQGGGVRETQYF
NA TRBJ2-3 TRBV5-6 TRBD1 TGTGCCAGTCGTGGCAGGGGGCGAGTGTCAGCGCAGTATTTT CASRGRGRVSAQYF
NA TRBJ2-7 TRBV9 TRBD1 TGTGCCAGCAGCCACGGACAGGGTCTCTACGAGCAGTACTTC CASSHGQGLYEQYF
NA TRBJ2-6 TRBV30 NA TGTGCCTGGAGGGTTCTAAACCTTGCTGGGGCCAACGTCCTGACTTTC CAWRVLNLAGANVLTF
NA TRBJ2-7 TRBV11-3 TRBD2 TGTGCCAGCAGCCCCCGGACTAGCGGGGTCTACGAGCAGTACTTC CASSPRTSGVYEQYF
NA TRBJ1-2 TRBV6-1 NA TGTGCCAGCAGTGAAGAAAGCGGGGGCGGCTATGGCTACACCTTC CASSEESGGGYGYTF
few TRBJ2-1 TRBV2 TRBD2 TGTGCCAGCAGTGAAGCGGGGGGGAATGAGCAGTTCTTC CASSEAGGNEQFF
NA TRBJ2-2 TRBV5-4 NA TGTGCCAGCAGCCCTAGGACCGGGGAGCTGTTTTTT CASSPRTGELFF
NA TRBJ1-2 TRBV23-1 TRBD1 TGCGCCAGCAGTCCGGGACAGGGGGCCCCTAACTATGGCTACACCTTC CASSPGQGAPNYGYTF
NA TRBJ2-6 TRBV4-3 NA TGCGCCAGCAGCCAAATGAGCTCTGGGGCCAACGTCCTGACTTTC CASSQMSSGANVLTF
NA TRBJ1-6 TRBV6-5 NA TGTGCCAGCAGTTCCTGGACAAAAGGTTCACCCCTCCACTTT CASSSWTKGSPLHF